This TCR beta chain derives from a study of T cell repertoires in aging, cancer and after chemotherapy. Regarding the study as a whole: Loss of evenness, beyond lost richness, contributed to age-related TCR diversity decline in cancer patients.

Multiplex touch-down PCR with TRB-A/B primers amplified rearranged V-D-J TRB sequences. TCRdb re-called the multiplex PCR reads with MiXCR, one entry per CDR3 protein. Of 2,200 or so distinct CDR3 sequences in the sample, less than 35% were seen once. This clonotype ranks as medium-sized. Antigen: not known. The template was genomic DNA from peripheral blood, not RNA. Germline CDR1 MNHEY, CDR2 SVGEGT. After removal of 6 bases from V and 5 bases from J, the junction contained 10 bases not matched to a gene. CDR3 length equals 16 residues. This TCR derives from a human donor with a blood cancer. Material: blood. The genes are TRBV6-2 or TRBV6-3 and TRBJ1-5, with 10 bases that match TRBD1. The CDR3: CASSQRQGARDQPQHF. CDR3 nucleotide sequence: TGTGCCAGCAGCCAAAGACAGGGGGCGAGGGATCAGCCCCAGCATTTT.